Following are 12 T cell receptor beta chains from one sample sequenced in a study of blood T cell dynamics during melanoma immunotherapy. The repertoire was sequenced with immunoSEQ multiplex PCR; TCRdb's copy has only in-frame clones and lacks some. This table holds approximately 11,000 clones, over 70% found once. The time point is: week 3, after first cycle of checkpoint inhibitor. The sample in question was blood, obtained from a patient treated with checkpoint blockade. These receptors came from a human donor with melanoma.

The CDR3 loop is CASSLAGVGEQYV. CDR3 DNA sequence: TGTGCCAGCAGCTTAGCAGGGGTCGGTGAGCAGTACGTC. V gene TRBV7-9 combines with J gene TRBJ2-7; the D gene is possibly TRBD1 (5 bases). V was clipped by 0 bases and J by 7 bases, with 10 bases between them. CDR3 size: 13 residues. Germline assignment: CDR1 SEHNR and CDR2 FQNEAQ (reference sequence).

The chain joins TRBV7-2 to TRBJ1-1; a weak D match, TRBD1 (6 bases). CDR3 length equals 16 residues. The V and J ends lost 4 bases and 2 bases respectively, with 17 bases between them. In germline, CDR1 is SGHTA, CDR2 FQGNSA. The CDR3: CASSSPGRGKNTEAFF. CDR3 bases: TGTGCCAGCAGCTCCCCAGGCAGGGGAAAAAACACTGAAGCTTTCTTT.

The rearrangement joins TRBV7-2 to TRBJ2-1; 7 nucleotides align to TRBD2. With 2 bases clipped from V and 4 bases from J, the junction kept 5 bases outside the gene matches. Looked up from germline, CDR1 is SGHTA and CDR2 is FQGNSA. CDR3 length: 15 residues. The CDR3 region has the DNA TGTGCCAGCAGCTTACTAGCGGCCGAATACAATGAGCAGTTCTTC. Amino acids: CASSLLAAEYNEQFF.

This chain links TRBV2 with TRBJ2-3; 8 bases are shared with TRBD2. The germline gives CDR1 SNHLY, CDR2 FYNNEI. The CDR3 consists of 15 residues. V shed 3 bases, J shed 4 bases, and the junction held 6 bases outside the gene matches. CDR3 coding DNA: TGTGCCAGCAGTGATGAGGGACTAGAGGCAGATACGCAGTATTTT. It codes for CASSDEGLEADTQYF.

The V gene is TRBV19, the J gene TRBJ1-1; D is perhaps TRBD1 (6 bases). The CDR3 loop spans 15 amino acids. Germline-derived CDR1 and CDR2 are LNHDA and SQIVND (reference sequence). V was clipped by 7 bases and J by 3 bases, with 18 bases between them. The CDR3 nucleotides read TGTGCCAGTAAGGCACAGGGTTTGGTGGACACTGAAGCTTTCTTT. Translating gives CASKAQGLVDTEAFF.

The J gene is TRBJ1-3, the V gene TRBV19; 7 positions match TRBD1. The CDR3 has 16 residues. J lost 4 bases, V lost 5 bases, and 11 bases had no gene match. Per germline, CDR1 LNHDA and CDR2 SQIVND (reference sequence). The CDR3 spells CASSVGRTGDGNTIYF. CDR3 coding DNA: TGTGCCAGTAGTGTTGGGAGAACAGGGGACGGAAACACCATATATTTT.

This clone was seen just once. In DNA form, the CDR3 reads TGTGCCAGCAGCGGACACAGGGGAGGAATCGGCGGGGAGCTGTTTTTT. Translating it yields CASSGHRGGIGGELFF. The rearrangement links TRBV9 to TRBJ2-2; a possible D gene is TRBD1 (7 bases). The CDR3 sequence is 16 residues long. Germline CDR1 is SGDLS and CDR2 is YYNGEE. Trimming cost V 3 bases and J 7 bases, with 19 bases left between them.

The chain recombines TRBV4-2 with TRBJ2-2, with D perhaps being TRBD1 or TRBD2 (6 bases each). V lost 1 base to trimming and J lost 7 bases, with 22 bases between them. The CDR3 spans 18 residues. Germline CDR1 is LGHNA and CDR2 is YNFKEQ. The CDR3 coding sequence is TGTGCCAGCAGCCAAGCCCCCCAAGGGGGGCACAGAGTCGGGGAGCTGTTTTTT. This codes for CASSQAPQGGHRVGELFF.

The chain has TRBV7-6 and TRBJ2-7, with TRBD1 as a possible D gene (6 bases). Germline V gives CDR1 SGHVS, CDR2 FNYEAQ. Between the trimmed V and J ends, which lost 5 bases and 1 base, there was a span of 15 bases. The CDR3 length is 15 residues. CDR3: CASSRSGQGSYEQYF. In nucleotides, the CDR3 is TGTGCCAGCAGCCGATCGGGTCAGGGGTCCTACGAGCAGTACTTC. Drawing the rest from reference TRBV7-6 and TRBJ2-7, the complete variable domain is GAGVSQSPRYKVTKRGQDVALRCDPISGHVSLYWYRQALGQGPEFLTYFNYEAQQDKSGLPNDRFSAERPEGSISTLTIQRTEQRDSAMYRCASSRSGQGSYEQYFGPGTRLTVT.

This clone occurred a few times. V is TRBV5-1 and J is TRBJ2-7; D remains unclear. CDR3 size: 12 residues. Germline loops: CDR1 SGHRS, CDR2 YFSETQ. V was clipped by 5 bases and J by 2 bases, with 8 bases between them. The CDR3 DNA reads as TGCGCCAGCAGTCCGGCGGCCTACGAGCAGTACTTC. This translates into CASSPAAYEQYF.

CDR3 nucleotides: TGTGCCAGCAGCTCGAGGGGGCAGTCCTCCTACAATGAGCAGTTCTTC. Translating it yields CASSSRGQSSYNEQFF. The chain joins TRBV5-6 to TRBJ2-1, with 7 positions matching TRBD1. The CDR3 contains 16 residues. The V segment lost 3 bases and the J segment 0 bases; nucleotides outside the gene matches: 6. Germline CDR1 SGHDT, CDR2 YYEEEE.

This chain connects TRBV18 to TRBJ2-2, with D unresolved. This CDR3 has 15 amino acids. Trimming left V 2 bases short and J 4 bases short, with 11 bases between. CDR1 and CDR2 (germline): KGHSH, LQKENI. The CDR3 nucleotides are TGTGCCAGCTCACCAGGGATGGTCGGCACCGGGGAGCTGTTTTTT. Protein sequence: CASSPGMVGTGELFF.